A selection of T cell receptor beta chains follows, all from one sample in a study of a mutant IDH1 vaccine in newly diagnosed glioma. For these TCRs, the target antigens are not known. Sequencing used immunoSEQ multiplex PCR; TCRdb keeps in-frame clones, though not all of them. The sample has tens of thousands of clones; roughly 86% are singletons. The sequencing here drew on PBMCs, taken from a glioma patient whose treatment included an IDH1 peptide vaccine. These receptors came from a man aged 25 to 45 with glioma. The CDR3 runs from the conserved cysteine through the conserved F or W. A D gene is named only where the DNA matches it firmly. The size entry is marked missing in some rows and otherwise reads once, few, many or a size class.

>TRBD2|TRBV5-1|TRBJ2-1|-
TGCGCCAGCAGCTTATGGCTAGCGGGGACCAACAATGAGCAGTTCTTC
CASSLWLAGTNNEQFF
>-|TRBV7-3|TRBJ2-5|-
TGTGCCAGCAGCTTAGGACTGTCCAGCGAGACCCAGTACTTC
CASSLGLSSETQYF
>-|TRBV11-2|TRBJ2-7|once
TGTGCCAGCAGCTTTTCTTCAGCAGGGACCGGCACCTACGAGCAGTACTTC
CASSFSSAGTGTYEQYF
>-|TRBV29-1|TRBJ2-3|-
TGCAGCGTTGAATATGGGCGGGACATCACAGATACGCAGTATTTT
CSVEYGRDITDTQYF
>-|TRBV28|TRBJ2-7|-
TGTGCCAGCAGCTTGTCCGGGGACGAGCAGTACTTC
CASSLSGDEQYF
>-|TRBV2|TRBJ2-5|-
TGTGCCAGCAGTGGCATCCTATTTACGGGGGCCGCCCCGGGAGAGACCCAGTACTTC
CASSGILFTGAAPGETQYF
>-|TRBV11-2|TRBJ2-3|-
TGTGCCAGCAGCTTAGGGGTAGCAGTGAGCACAGATACGCAGTATTTT
CASSLGVAVSTDTQYF
>-|TRBV20-1|TRBJ1-1|few
TGCAGTGCTAGAGGGTCCCGAGGAGCTTTCTTT
CSARGSRGAFF
>-|TRBV27|TRBJ2-3|-
TGTGCCAGCAGTCCAGCCGGGACTCTGGTTACAGATACGCAGTATTTT
CASSPAGTLVTDTQYF
>TRBD2|TRBV4-2|TRBJ2-1|once
TGTGCCAGCAGCCAAAAACTAGCGGGAGTTGGAGGTGAGCAGTTCTTC
CASSQKLAGVGGEQFF
>TRBD1|TRBV6-5|TRBJ1-5|once
TGTGCCAGCAGTTACTACAGGACAGGGGATCAGCCCCAGCATTTT
CASSYYRTGDQPQHF
>-|TRBV19|TRBJ2-7|-
TGTGCCAGTAGTATGTCCGGGACACACTACGAGCAGTACTTC
CASSMSGTHYEQYF
>-|TRBV19|TRBJ1-6|-
TGTGCCAGTAGTATAGTCACAGGGTTGGGATCACCCCTCCACTTT
CASSIVTGLGSPLHF
>-|TRBV5-4|TRBJ1-2|once
TGTGCCAGCAGCTTGGCCGGGAGGGGCGGCTATGGCTACACCTTC
CASSLAGRGGYGYTF
>-|TRBV5-6|TRBJ1-1|-
TGTGCCAGCAGCTTGGTCAGGGGTGGAACTGAAGCTTTCTTT
CASSLVRGGTEAFF
>TRBD2|TRBV7-8|TRBJ2-3|-
TGTGCCAGCAGCTCAGCGGGAGGGCCGACAGATACGCAGTATTTT
CASSSAGGPTDTQYF
>TRBD1|TRBV28|TRBJ2-2|-
TGTGCCAGCAGTTTGGCCGACAGGGGGACCGGGGAGCTGTTTTTT
CASSLADRGTGELFF
>-|TRBV9|TRBJ2-1|-
TGTGCCAGCAGACCGTTGAGCTCCTACAATGAGCAGTTCTTC
CASRPLSSYNEQFF
>-|TRBV7-9|TRBJ2-3|-
TGTGCCAGCAGCTTAGTGGGGGGAGATACGCAGTATTTT
CASSLVGGDTQYF
>TRBD1|TRBV4-1|TRBJ1-2|few
TGCGCCAGCAGCCAAGATGGACAGGGGAGAGGTGGCTACACCTTC
CASSQDGQGRGGYTF
>-|TRBV5-1|TRBJ2-6|-
TGCGCCAGCAGCTTGGACGGGGCAGTCCCCTCTGGGGCCAACGTCCTGACTTTC
CASSLDGAVPSGANVLTF
>TRBD1|TRBV10-3|TRBJ1-2|-
TGTGCCATCAGTGAGACCATTTCCACAGGGGACGAAGGCTACACCTTC
CAISETISTGDEGYTF
>-|TRBV30|TRBJ1-3|once
TGTGCCTGGAAGGCTTCTGGAAACACCATATATTTT
CAWKASGNTIYF
>-|TRBV27|TRBJ1-1|-
TGTGCCAGCAGTTTATTCAGGAGGGAGGCGAACACTGAAGCTTTCTTT
CASSLFRREANTEAFF
>-|TRBV30|TRBJ1-5|few
TGTGCCTGGAGTGTAGGGGGGGGACAGCCCCAGCATTTT
CAWSVGGGQPQHF
>-|TRBV27|TRBJ2-7|-
TGTGCCAGCAGTCTGAAGGGGCTTTTC
CASSLKGLF
>-|TRBV2|TRBJ1-1|once
TGTGCCAGCTTTAGGGAATGGGACACTGAAGCTTTCTTT
CASFREWDTEAFF
>-|TRBV10-3|TRBJ2-7|-
TGTGCCATCAGTGATTCGCTCGACGAGCAGTACTTC
CAISDSLDEQYF
>TRBD2|TRBV5-4|TRBJ2-3|-
TGTGCCAGCAGCCCTCGAGCGGGGGGGCTGGATACGCAGTATTTT
CASSPRAGGLDTQYF
>-|TRBV9|TRBJ1-2|-
TGTGCCAGCAGCGTAGGACCCGATAACTATGGCTACACCTTC
CASSVGPDNYGYTF
>-|TRBV7-9|TRBJ1-2|-
TGTGCCAGCAGCTCTACAGGGATAGCCTTC
CASSSTGIAF
>TRBD1|TRBV5-1|TRBJ2-2|few
TGCGCCAGCAGCTCCGGACAGGGGGCACACGGGGAGCTGTTTTTT
CASSSGQGAHGELFF
>-|TRBV28|TRBJ1-2|-
TGTGCCAGCAGTTTATCCGGGTTCGGCTACACCTTC
CASSLSGFGYTF
>TRBD1|TRBV7-8|TRBJ1-2|-
TGTGCCAGCAGCTCCAGGGGGCTTAGTGGTGGCTACACCTTC
CASSSRGLSGGYTF
>-|TRBV4-1|TRBJ2-5|-
TGCGCCAGCACCTCCCGGCCACTAGCCGAAGAGACCCAGTACTTC
CASTSRPLAEETQYF
>-|TRBV11-2|TRBJ1-2|-
TGTGCCAGCAGCTCCGGACTCCCTAACTATGGCTACACCTTC
CASSSGLPNYGYTF
>TRBD1|TRBV10-3|TRBJ2-7|-
TGTGCCATCAGTGAACGGCCAGGGGGCATATACGAGCAGTACTTC
CAISERPGGIYEQYF
>TRBD1|TRBV29-1|TRBJ1-4|-
TGCAGCGCCGCAGGGGGCCCAACTAATGAAAAACTGTTTTTT
CSAAGGPTNEKLFF
>-|TRBV10-2|TRBJ2-2|-
TGCGCCAGCTCCAACCCCAGGGCGAGCGGTCCCGGGGAGCTGTTTTTT
CASSNPRASGPGELFF
>-|TRBV5-5|TRBJ2-7|-
TGTGCCAGCAGCTTGAGTCTGAGGTCCTACGAGCAGTACTTC
CASSLSLRSYEQYF
>-|TRBV9|TRBJ2-1|-
TGTGCCAGCAGCGTAGCTTCTAGGCCCTACAATGAGCAGTTCTTC
CASSVASRPYNEQFF
>TRBD1|TRBV5-8|TRBJ1-4|-
TGTGCCAGCAGCTTGGAGGGGGCAGCGAATGAAAAACTGTTTTTT
CASSLEGAANEKLFF
>-|TRBV13|TRBJ2-7|-
TGTGCCAGCAGCTTAAAAACGGGTCGGATCCACTACGAGCAGTACTTC
CASSLKTGRIHYEQYF
>TRBD1|TRBV5-4|TRBJ2-2|-
TGTGCCAGCAGCCCGCGGACAGGGGTGGGCGGGGAGCTGTTTTTT
CASSPRTGVGGELFF